This T cell receptor (beta chain) was obtained from a study of cytomegalovirus exposure and HLA in healthy donors. Study-level background: One earlier analysis, a look at approximately 180 million T cells, found some 100 million unique TCR beta sequences.

PCR amplification relied on 60 Vbeta primers (plus 13 Jbeta primers). TCRdb keeps only in-frame clones here, not all; method: immunoSEQ multiplex PCR. The sample has under 200,000 clones; around three quarters are singletons. Each of the donors was a healthy bone marrow donor. Regarding the study as a whole: Fewer N-insertions than the approximately 680-donor mean were reportedly shown by an Asian-associated ancestry cluster in a later analysis.

This CDR3 contains 12 residues. Germline V gives CDR1 MNHEY, CDR2 SVGAGI. Trimming took off 6 bases at V and 2 bases at J, with 5 bases between the two ends. For this clone: Its antigen is not known.

The chain links TRBV6-5 to TRBJ1-3; D gene uncertain. This TCR derives from a woman aged 25 to 39 in good health and CMV-seronegative. The sample consisted of PBMCs. This chain's CDR3 is CASSAAGNTIYF. The CDR3 region has the DNA TGTGCCAGCAGCGCAGCTGGAAACACCATATATTTT.